This T cell receptor (beta chain) was captured by sequencing in a study of identifying expanded T cells in peripheral blood (dated by TCRdb to between 2018 and 2021). Regarding the research as a whole: Technical replicates were generated by sequencing separate aliquots of the same genomic DNA pool, and four replicates were compared pairwise. Overall study results and their limits: Both the number of clones called differentially abundant and the false-positive rate were significantly reduced by the beta-binomial model across all healthy-donor time intervals. The binomial model flagged roughly 1.1 differentially abundant clones between technical replicates, compared with about 16 over two weeks and 19 over around four weeks. The authors expected that over much longer intervals, such as months to years, biological variance in healthy repertoires might increase even further. Variance in clone template counts between roughly 2-week samples significantly increased with total template count across all healthy donors.

No immune events, such as infections, were documented for the healthy donors during the collection period. Healthy-donor blood repertoires served as a training cohort to calibrate time-dependent variance in a beta-binomial model of T-cell clone differential abundance. The training cohort comprised approximately ten healthy donors, 3 female and 7 male. An age range of roughly 25 to 65 years, with an average of about 45 years, was recorded for the donors. Whole blood, obtained from a commercial supplier, was collected from each healthy donor at three time points spaced approximately two weeks apart. For immunosequencing, genomic DNA was extracted from unsorted whole blood. The CDR3 contains 16 residues, cysteine and phenylalanine counted. The sequence is cut down to CDR3 DNA, 48 bases in frame from base 1. CDR1 and CDR2, per the germline V gene, are MGHRA and YSYEKL. V is clipped by 1 base and J by 3 bases, and the sequence between their germline boundaries is 16 bases long.

The immunoSEQ Assay, which uses bias-controlled multiplex PCR amplification of genomic DNA, was used to profile TCRbeta CDR3 regions. The authors' pipeline ran thus. To quantify the absolute abundance of each unique TCRbeta CDR3 region, the sequences were collapsed and filtered. Differential abundance was tested with a binomial (Fisher-equivalent) model and with a beta-binomial model adding time-dependent variance fitted from healthy donors. Any clone with fewer than 5 combined templates was excluded, and a clone was called differentially abundant if its Benjamini-Hochberg FDR was below 0.01. The form v = (b*log(k)+a)^2 was used to model beta-binomial variance as a function of total template count across the two samples. Entries here come from immuneACCESS through TCRdb and include only in-frame sequences with V and J called. Some clones fail to appear in such tables; in the studies checked, an unresolved V gene covers under half of the shortfall, and the cause of the remainder is unknown. For V, J and clone size, that table is used; D and trimming come from the DNA. This sample lists approximately 92,000 clones; around 83% were detected once. Around 4.5% of the sample belongs to the ten largest clones.

About this clone: Its cognate antigen has yet to be identified. The sample holds no much larger clone one base away, and base qualities are not on file.

Recombination joined TRBV4-1 with TRBJ2-7; a tentative D call is TRBD1 (5 bases match). The sequenced material came from blood. The sequence came from a person aged 18 to 70 in good health. The DNA is TGCGCCAGCAGCCAAGGTAGTGCCAGGGAAAACTACGAGCAGTACTTC. This encodes CASSQGSARENYEQYF.